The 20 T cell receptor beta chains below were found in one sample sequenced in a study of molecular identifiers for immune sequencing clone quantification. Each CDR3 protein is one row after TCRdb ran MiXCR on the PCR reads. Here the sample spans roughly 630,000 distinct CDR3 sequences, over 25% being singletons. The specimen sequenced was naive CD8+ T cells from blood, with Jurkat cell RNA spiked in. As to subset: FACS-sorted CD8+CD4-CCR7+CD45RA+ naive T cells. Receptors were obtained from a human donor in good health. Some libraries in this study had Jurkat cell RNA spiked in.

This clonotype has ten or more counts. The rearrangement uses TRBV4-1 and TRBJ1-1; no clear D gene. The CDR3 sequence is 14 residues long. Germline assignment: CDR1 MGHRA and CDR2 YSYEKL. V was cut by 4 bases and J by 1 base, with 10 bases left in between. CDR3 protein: CASSRSTANTEAFF. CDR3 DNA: TGCGCCAGCAGCCGAAGCACAGCGAACACTGAAGCTTTCTTT.

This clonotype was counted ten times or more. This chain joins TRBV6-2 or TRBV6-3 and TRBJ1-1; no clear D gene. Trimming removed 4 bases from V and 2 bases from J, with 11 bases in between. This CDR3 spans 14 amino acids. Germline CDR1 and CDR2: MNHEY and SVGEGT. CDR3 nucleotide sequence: TGTGCCAGCAGTTTTTCGGGGTTCAACACTGAAGCTTTCTTT. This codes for CASSFSGFNTEAFF.

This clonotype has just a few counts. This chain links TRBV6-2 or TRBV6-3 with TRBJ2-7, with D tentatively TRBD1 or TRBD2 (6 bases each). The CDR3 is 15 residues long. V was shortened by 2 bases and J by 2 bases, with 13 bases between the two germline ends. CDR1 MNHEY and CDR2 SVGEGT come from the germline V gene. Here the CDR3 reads CASSYTQGRTYEQYF. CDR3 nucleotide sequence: TGTGCCAGCAGTTACACGCAGGGGAGGACCTACGAGCAGTACTTC.

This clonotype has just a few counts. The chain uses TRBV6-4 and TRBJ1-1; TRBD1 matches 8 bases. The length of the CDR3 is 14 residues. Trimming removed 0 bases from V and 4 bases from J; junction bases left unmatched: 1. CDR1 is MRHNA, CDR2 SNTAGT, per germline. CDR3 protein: CASSDSTGATEAFF. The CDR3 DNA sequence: TGTGCCAGCAGTGACTCGACAGGGGCCACTGAAGCTTTCTTT.

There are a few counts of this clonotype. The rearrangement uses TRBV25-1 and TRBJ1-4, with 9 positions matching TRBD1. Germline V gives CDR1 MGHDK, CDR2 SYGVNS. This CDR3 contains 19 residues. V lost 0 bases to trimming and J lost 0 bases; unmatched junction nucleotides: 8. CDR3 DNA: TGTGCCAGCAGTGAATACTGGACAGGGGAACCCACAACTAATGAAAAACTGTTTTTT. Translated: CASSEYWTGEPTTNEKLFF.

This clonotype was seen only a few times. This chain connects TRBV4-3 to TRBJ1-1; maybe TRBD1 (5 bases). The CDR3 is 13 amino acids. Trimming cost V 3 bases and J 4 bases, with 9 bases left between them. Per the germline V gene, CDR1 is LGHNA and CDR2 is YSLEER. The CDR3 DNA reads TGCGCCAGCAGCCAGGCCGGGACCACTGAAGCTTTCTTT. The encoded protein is CASSQAGTTEAFF.

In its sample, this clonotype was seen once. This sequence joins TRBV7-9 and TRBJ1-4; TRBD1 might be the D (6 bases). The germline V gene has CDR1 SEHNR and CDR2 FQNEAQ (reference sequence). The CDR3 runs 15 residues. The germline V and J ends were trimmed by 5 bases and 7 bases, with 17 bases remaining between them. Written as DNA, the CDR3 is TGTGCCAGCAGCAATCCGACAGGTGGGGGTGAAAAACTGTTTTTT. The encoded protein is CASSNPTGGGEKLFF.

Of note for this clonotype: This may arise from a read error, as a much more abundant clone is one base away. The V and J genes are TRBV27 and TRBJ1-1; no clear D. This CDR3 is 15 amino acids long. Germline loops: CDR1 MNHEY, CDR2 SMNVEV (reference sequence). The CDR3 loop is CASLNHGDINTEALF. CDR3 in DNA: TGTGCCAGCCTCAACCATGGAGACATTAACACTGAAGCTCTCTTT.

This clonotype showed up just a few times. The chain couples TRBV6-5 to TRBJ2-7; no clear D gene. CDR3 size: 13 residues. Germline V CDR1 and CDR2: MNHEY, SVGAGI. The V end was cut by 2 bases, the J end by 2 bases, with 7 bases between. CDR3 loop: CASSYRLTYEQYF. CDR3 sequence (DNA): TGTGCCAGCAGTTACAGGTTGACCTACGAGCAGTACTTC.

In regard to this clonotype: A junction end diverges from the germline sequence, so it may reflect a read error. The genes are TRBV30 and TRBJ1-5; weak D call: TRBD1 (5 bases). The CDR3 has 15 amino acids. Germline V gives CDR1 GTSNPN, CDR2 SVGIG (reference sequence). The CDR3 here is CAWSRPDSVAQPQNF. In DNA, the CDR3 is TGTGCCTGGAGTCGCCCCGACAGCGTAGCTCAGCCCCAGAATTTT. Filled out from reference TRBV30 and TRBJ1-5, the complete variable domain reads SQTIHQWPATLVQPVGSPLSLECTVEGTSNPNLYWYRQAAGRGLQLLFYSVGIGQISSEVPQNLSASRPQDRQFILSSKKLLLSDSGFYLCAWSRPDSVAQPQNFGDGTRLSIL.

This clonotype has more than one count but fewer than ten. The CDR3 spells CASSYSLSPPRGGDLYSSYNEQFF. The CDR3 nucleotides read TGTGCCAGCAGTTACAGCCTTTCCCCGCCCCGTGGGGGAGATTTATATAGCTCCTACAATGAGCAGTTCTTC. The chain couples TRBV6-2 or TRBV6-3 to TRBJ2-1, with D perhaps being TRBD1 or TRBD2 (5 bases each). The germline CDR1 and CDR2 sequences are MNHEY and SVGEGT. V lost 2 bases and J lost 0, with 35 bases in between. CDR3 length: 24 amino acids.

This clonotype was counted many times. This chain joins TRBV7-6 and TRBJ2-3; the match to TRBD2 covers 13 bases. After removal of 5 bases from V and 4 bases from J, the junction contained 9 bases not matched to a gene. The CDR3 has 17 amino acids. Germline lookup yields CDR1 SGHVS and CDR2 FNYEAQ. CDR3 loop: CASSIQLAGGRPDTQYF. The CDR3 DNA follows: TGTGCCAGCAGCATACAACTAGCGGGGGGGCGGCCAGATACGCAGTATTTT.

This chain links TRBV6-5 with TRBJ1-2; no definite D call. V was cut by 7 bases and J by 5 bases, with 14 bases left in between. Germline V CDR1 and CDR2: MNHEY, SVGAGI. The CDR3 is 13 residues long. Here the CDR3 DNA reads TGTGCCAGCACCAAAATCGACGGGTATGGCTACACCTTC. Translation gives CASTKIDGYGYTF.

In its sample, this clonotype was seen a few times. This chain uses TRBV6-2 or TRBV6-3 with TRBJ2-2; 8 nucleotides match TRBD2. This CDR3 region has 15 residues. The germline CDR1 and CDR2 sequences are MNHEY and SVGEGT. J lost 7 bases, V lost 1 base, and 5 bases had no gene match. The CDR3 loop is CASSYFALAGGELFF. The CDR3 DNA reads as TGTGCCAGCAGTTACTTCGCGCTAGCGGGCGGGGAGCTGTTTTTT.

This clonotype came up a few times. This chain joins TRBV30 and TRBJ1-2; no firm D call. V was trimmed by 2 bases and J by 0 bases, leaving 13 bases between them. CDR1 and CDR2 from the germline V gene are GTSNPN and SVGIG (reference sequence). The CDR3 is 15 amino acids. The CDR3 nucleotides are TGTGCCTGGAGTAACGGTCGTTCAGCTAACTATGGCTACACCTTC. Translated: CAWSNGRSANYGYTF.

CDR3 sequence reads: CASSDRGGGYGYTF. The DNA for the CDR3 is TGTGCCAGCTCGGACAGGGGAGGCGGCTATGGCTACACCTTC. The chain couples TRBV6-5 to TRBJ1-2, with TRBD1 matching over 9 bases. V trimming: 8 bases; J trimming: 4 bases; junction bases outside the gene matches: 8. Germline V CDR1 and CDR2: MNHEY, SVGAGI. The CDR3 extends over 14 amino acids.

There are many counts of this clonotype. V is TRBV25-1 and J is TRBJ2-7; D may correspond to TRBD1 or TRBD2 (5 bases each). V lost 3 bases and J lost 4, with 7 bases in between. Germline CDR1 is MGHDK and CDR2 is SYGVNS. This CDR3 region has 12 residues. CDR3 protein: CASSDGTYEQYF. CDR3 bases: TGTGCCAGCAGTGACGGGACGTACGAGCAGTACTTC.

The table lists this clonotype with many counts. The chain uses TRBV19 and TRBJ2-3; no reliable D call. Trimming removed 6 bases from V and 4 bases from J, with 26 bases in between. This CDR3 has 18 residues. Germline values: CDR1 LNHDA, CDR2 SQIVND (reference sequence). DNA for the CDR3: TGTGCCAGTAGCTGGAGCGTCCAGTGGGCCTCATCGGCAGATACGCAGTATTTT. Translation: CASSWSVQWASSADTQYF. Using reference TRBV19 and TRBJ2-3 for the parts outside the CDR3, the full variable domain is DGGITQSPKYLFRKEGQNVTLSCEQNLNHDAMYWYRQDPGQGLRLIYYSQIVNDFQKGDIAEGYSVSREKKESFPLTVTSAQKNPTAFYLCASSWSVQWASSADTQYFGPGTRLTVL.

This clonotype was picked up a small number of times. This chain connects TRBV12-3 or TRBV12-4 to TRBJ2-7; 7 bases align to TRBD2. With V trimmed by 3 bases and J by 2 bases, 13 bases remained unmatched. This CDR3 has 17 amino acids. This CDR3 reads CASSFAGVVFPAYEQYF. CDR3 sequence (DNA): TGTGCCAGCAGTTTTGCGGGGGTAGTTTTCCCAGCCTACGAGCAGTACTTC.

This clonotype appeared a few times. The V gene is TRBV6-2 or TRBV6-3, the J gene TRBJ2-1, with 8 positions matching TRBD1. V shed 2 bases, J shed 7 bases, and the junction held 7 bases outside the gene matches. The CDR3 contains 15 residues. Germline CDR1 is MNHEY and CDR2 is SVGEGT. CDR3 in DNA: TGTGCCAGCAGTTACGGCAGGGGGCGCGTTAATGAGCAGTTCTTC. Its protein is CASSYGRGRVNEQFF.